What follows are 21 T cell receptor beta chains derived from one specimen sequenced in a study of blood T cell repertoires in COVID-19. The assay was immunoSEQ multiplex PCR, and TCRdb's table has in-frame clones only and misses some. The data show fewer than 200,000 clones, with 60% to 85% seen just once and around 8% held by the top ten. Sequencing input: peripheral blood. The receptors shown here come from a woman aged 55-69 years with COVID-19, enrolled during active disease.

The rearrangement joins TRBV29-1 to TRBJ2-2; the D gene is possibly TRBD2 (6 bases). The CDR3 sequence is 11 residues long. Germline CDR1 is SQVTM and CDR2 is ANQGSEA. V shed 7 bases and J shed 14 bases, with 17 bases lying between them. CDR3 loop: CSASLPGTLFF. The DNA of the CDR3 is TGCAGCGCCTCCCTGCCCGGGACTCTGTTTTTT.

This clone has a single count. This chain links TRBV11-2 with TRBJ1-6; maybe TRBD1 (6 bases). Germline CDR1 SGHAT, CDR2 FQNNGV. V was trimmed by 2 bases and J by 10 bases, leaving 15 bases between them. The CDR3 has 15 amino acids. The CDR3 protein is CASSLWWQGKSPLHF. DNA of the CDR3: TGTGCCAGCAGCTTATGGTGGCAGGGGAAGTCACCCCTCCACTTT.

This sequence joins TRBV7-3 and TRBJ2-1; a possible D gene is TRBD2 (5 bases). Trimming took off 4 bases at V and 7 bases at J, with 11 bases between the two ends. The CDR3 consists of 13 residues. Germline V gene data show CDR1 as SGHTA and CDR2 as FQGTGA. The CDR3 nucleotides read TGTGCCAGCAGCTCGAGGACGGGAAATGAGCAGTTCTTC. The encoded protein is CASSSRTGNEQFF.

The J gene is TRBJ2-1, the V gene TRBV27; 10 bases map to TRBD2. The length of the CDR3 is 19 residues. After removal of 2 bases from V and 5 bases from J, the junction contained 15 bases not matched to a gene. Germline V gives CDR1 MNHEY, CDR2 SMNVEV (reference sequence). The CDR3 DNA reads TGTGCCAGCAGTTTAAGGGGGCTAGCGGGAGCGAGTAAGGACAATGAGCAGTTCTTC. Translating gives CASSLRGLAGASKDNEQFF.

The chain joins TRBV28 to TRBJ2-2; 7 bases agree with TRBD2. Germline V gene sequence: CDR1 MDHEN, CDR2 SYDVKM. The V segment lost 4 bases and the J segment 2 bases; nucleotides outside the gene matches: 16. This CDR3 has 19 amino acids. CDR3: CASSSPGGSPGANTGELFF. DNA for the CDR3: TGTGCCAGCAGTTCCCCGGGAGGCAGCCCGGGCGCTAACACCGGGGAGCTGTTTTTT. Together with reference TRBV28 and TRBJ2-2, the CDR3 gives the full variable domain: DVKVTQSSRYLVKRTGEKVFLECVQDMDHENMFWYRQDPGLGLRLIYFSYDVKMKEKGDIPEGYSVSREKKERFSLILESASTNQTSMYLCASSSPGGSPGANTGELFFGEGSRLTVL.

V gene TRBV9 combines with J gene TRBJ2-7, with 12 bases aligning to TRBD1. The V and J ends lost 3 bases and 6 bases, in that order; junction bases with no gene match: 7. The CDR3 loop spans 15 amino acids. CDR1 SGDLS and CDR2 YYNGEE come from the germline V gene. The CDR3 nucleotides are TGTGCCAGCAGCGGCACCGGGACAGGGGGCCGCGAGCAGTACGTC. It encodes CASSGTGTGGREQYV.

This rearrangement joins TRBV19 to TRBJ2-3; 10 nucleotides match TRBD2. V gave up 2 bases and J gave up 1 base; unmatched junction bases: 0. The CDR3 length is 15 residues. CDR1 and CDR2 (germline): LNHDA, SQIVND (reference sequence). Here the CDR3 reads CASSITSGGTDTQYF. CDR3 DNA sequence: TGTGCCAGTAGTATAACTAGCGGGGGCACAGATACGCAGTATTTT. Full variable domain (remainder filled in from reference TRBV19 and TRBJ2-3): DGGITQSPKYLFRKEGQNVTLSCEQNLNHDAMYWYRQDPGQGLRLIYYSQIVNDFQKGDIAEGYSVSREKKESFPLTVTSAQKNPTAFYLCASSITSGGTDTQYFGPGTRLTVL.

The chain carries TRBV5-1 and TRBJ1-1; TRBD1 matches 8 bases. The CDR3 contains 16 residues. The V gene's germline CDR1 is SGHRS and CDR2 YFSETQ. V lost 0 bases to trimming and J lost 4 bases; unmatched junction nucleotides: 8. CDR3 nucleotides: TGCGCCAGCAGCTTGGGGACAGGGTTCTCTGGCACTGAAGCTTTCTTT. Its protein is CASSLGTGFSGTEAFF.

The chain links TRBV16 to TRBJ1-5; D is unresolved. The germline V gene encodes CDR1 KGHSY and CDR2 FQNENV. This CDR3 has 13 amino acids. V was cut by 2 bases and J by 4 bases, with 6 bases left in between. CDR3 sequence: CASSQNRNQPQHF. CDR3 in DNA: TGTGCCAGCAGCCAAAACAGAAATCAGCCCCAGCATTTT.

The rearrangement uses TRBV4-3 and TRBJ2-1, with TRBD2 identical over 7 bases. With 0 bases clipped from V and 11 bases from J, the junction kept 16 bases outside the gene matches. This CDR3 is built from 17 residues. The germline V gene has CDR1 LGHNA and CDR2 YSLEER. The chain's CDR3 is CASSQDYQLAARVKQFF. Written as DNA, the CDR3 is TGCGCCAGCAGCCAAGACTATCAGCTAGCGGCCCGGGTAAAGCAGTTCTTC.

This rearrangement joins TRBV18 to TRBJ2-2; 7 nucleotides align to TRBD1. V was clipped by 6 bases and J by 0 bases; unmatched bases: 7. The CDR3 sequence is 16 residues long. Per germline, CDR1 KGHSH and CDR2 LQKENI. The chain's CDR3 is CASSLEGAPNTGELFF. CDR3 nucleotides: TGTGCCAGCTCGCTTGAGGGGGCCCCGAACACCGGGGAGCTGTTTTTT.

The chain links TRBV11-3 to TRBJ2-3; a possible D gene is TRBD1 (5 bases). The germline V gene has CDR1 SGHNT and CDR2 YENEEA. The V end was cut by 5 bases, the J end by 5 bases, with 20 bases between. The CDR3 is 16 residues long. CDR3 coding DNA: TGTGCCAGCAGCCTCTCCGGGCAGGGATTAGGAGATACGCAGTATTTT. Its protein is CASSLSGQGLGDTQYF.

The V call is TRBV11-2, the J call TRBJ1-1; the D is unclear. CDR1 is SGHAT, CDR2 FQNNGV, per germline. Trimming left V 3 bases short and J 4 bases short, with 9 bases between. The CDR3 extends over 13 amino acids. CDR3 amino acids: CASSFAPSTEAFF. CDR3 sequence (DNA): TGTGCCAGCAGCTTCGCCCCCAGCACTGAAGCTTTCTTT.

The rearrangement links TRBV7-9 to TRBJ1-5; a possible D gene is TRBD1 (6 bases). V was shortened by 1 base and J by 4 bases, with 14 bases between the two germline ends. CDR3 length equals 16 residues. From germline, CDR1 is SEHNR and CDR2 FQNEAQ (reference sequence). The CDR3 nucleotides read TGTGCCAGCAGCTTAGACCAGGGGCTGGGAAATCAGCCCCAGCATTTT. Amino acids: CASSLDQGLGNQPQHF.

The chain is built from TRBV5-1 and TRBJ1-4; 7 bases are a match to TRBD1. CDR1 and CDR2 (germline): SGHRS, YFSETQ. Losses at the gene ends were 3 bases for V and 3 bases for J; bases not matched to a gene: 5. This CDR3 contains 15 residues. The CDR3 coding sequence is TGCGCCAGCAGCTCTCTGGGGACAGCTAATGAAAAACTGTTTTTT. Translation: CASSSLGTANEKLFF.

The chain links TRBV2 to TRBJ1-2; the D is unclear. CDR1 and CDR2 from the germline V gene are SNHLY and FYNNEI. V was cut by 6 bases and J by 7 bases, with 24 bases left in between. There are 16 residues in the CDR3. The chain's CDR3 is CASRRLLVSQLGGYTF. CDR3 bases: TGTGCCAGCAGGCGTTTGTTGGTGTCCCAACTTGGTGGCTACACCTTC.

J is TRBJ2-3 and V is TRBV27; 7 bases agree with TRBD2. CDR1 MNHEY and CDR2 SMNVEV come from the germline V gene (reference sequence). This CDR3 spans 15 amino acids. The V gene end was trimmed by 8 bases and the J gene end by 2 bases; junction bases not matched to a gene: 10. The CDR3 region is CASQTRRGNTDTQYF. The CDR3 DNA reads TGTGCCAGCCAAACACGGCGGGGGAACACAGATACGCAGTATTTT.

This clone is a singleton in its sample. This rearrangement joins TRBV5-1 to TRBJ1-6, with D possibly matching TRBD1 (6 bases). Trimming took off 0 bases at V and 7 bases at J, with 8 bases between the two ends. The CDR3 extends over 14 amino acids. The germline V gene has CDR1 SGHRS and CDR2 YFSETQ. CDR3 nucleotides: TGCGCCAGCAGCTTGGAACAGGGAAATTCACCCCTCCACTTT. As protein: CASSLEQGNSPLHF.

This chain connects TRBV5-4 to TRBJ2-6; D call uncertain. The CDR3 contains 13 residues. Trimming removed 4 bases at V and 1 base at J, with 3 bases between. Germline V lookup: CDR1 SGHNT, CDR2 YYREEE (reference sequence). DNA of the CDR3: TGTGCCAGCAGCACATCTGGGGCCAACGTCCTGACTTTC. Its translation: CASSTSGANVLTF.

CDR3 in amino acids: CASSLQGNRGLETQYF. CDR3 nucleotides: TGTGCCAGCTCCCTTCAAGGAAACAGGGGATTGGAGACCCAGTACTTC. The chain uses TRBV18 and TRBJ2-5; 7 nucleotides line up with TRBD1. J lost 5 bases, V lost 6 bases, and 15 bases had no gene match. Germline V gene sequence: CDR1 KGHSH, CDR2 LQKENI. CDR3 length: 16 amino acids.

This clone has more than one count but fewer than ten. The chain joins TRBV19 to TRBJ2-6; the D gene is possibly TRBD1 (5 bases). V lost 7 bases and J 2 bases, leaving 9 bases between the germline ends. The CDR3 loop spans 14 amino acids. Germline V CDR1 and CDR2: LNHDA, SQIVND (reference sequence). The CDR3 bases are TGTGCCAGTAAGGCAGGGACTGGGGCCAACGTCCTGACTTTC. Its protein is CASKAGTGANVLTF.